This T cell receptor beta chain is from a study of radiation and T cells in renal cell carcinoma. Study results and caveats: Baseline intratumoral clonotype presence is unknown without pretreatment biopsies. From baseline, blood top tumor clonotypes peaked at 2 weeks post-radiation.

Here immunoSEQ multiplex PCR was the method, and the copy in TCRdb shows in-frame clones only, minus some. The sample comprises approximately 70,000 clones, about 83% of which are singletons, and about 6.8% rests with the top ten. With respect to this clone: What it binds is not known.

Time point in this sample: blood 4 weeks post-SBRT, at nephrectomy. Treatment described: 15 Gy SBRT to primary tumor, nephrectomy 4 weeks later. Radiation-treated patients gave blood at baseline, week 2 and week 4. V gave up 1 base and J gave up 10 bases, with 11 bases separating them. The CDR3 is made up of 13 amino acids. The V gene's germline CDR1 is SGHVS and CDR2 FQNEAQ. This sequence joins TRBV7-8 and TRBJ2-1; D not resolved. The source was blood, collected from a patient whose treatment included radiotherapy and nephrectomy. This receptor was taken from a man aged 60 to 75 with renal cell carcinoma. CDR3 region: CASSLGPLDEQFF. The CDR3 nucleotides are TGTGCCAGCAGCTTAGGCCCGCTAGACGAGCAGTTCTTC. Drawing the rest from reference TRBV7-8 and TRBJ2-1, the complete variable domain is GAGVSQSPRYKVAKRGQDVALRCDPISGHVSLFWYQQALGQGPEFLTYFQNEAQLDKSGLPSDRFFAERPEGSVSTLKIQRTQQEDSAVYLCASSLGPLDEQFFGPGTRLTVL.